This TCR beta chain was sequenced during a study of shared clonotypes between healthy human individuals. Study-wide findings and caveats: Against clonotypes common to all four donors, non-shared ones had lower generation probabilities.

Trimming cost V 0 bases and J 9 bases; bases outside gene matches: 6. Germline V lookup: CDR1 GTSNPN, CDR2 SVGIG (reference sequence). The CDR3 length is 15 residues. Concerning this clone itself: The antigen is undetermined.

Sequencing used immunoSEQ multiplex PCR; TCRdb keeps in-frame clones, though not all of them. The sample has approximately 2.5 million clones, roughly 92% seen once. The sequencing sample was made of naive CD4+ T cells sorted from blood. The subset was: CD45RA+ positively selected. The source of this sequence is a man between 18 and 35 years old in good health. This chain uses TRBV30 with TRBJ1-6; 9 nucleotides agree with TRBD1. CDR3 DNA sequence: TGTGCCTGGAGTGTAAACAGGGGGCACGGTTCACCCCTCCACTTT. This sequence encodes CAWSVNRGHGSPLHF.